Shown below are 3 T cell receptor beta chains from a single sample sequenced in a study of T-cell reconstitution after alpha-beta-depleted transplantation in children. Construction of the TCRbeta library involved unique molecular identifiers. TCRdb processed the PCR reads anew with MiXCR; each CDR3 protein has one entry. Altogether 110,000 or so distinct CDR3 sequences are present, approximately 6.4% being singletons, with the ten largest covering roughly 25%. The material was PBMCs, mostly from graft donor cells, obtained 360 days after TCRalphabeta/CD19-depleted stem cell transplant. The receptors originated from a male patient between 2 and 10 years old who had a stem cell transplant for acute lymphoblastic leukemia, so the T cells may come from the graft donor.

The rearrangement links TRBV30 to TRBJ1-2; D is possibly TRBD1 (5 bases). The V end lost 2 bases, the J end lost 0 bases, and 13 bases lay between the germline ends. The CDR3 loop spans 15 amino acids. Per the germline V gene, CDR1 is GTSNPN and CDR2 is SVGIG (reference sequence). Here the CDR3 reads CAWSKEGQPNYGYTF. CDR3 nucleotides: TGTGCCTGGAGTAAAGAGGGGCAACCTAACTATGGCTACACCTTC. Supplemented by reference TRBV30 and TRBJ1-2, the full variable domain reads SQTIHQWPATLVQPVGSPLSLECTVEGTSNPNLYWYRQAAGRGLQLLFYSVGIGQISSEVPQNLSASRPQDRQFILSSKKLLLSDSGFYLCAWSKEGQPNYGYTFGSGTRLTVV.

The sample holds many counts of this clonotype. V and J are TRBV7-8 and TRBJ1-4, with a weak D call TRBD1 (5 bases). From germline, CDR1 is SGHVS and CDR2 FQNEAQ. The CDR3 covers 17 residues. Between the trimmed V and J ends, which lost 1 base and 6 bases, there was a span of 18 bases. CDR3 coding DNA: TGTGCCAGCAGCTTAGAAGTAGGGGCCGGGGGGGATGAAAAACTGTTTTTT. It yields the protein CASSLEVGAGGDEKLFF. Supplemented by reference TRBV7-8 and TRBJ1-4, the full variable domain reads GAGVSQSPRYKVAKRGQDVALRCDPISGHVSLFWYQQALGQGPEFLTYFQNEAQLDKSGLPSDRFFAERPEGSVSTLKIQRTQQEDSAVYLCASSLEVGAGGDEKLFFGSGTQLSVL.

Many counts were recorded for this clonotype. The chain couples TRBV7-9 to TRBJ2-7, with D unclear. V was trimmed by 3 bases and J by 1 base, leaving 10 bases between them. The CDR3 totals 14 residues. The V gene's germline CDR1 is SEHNR and CDR2 FQNEAQ (reference sequence). The CDR3 sequence is CASSFIRSSYEQYF. The CDR3 DNA sequence: TGTGCCAGCAGCTTTATCCGGTCATCCTACGAGCAGTACTTC.